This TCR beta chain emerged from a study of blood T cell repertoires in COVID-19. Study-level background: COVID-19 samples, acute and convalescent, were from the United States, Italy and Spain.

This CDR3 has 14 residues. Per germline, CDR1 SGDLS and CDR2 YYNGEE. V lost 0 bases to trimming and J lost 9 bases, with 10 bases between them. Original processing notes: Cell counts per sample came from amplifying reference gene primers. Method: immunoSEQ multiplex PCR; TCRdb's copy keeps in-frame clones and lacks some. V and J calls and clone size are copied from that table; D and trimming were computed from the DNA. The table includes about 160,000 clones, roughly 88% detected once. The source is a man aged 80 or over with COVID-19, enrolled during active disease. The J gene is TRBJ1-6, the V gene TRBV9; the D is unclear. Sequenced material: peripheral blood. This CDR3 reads CASSVVAASSPLHF. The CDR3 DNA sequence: TGTGCCAGCAGCGTAGTAGCTGCGAGTTCACCCCTCCACTTT.